The entry below describes one T cell receptor beta chain. Its specificity is unknown. This specimen belongs to a study of cytomegalovirus exposure and HLA in healthy donors. Study observations and caveats: According to an earlier analysis, most TCR beta V segments yielded productive rearrangements about 90% or about 30% of the time.

This CDR3 is 16 amino acids long. The V end was cut by 1 base, the J end by 2 bases, with 14 bases between. Germline values: CDR1 KGHSY, CDR2 FQNENV. Nominally healthy donors provided the samples, though records likely missed some immune exposures. Primers for the PCR totalled 60 Vbeta and 13 Jbeta. Clones were sequenced by immunoSEQ multiplex PCR, and TCRdb holds only the in-frame ones, with some missing. The sample consists of over 150,000 clones, under 90% of them appearing once. The J gene is TRBJ1-1, the V gene TRBV16, with D perhaps matching TRBD1 (5 bases). The sample consisted of PBMCs. This receptor was obtained from a boy between 2 and 10 years old in good health and CMV-seronegative. The CDR3 loop is CASSQWGGGINTEAFF. DNA of the CDR3: TGTGCCAGCAGCCAATGGGGGGGAGGGATAAACACTGAAGCTTTCTTT.